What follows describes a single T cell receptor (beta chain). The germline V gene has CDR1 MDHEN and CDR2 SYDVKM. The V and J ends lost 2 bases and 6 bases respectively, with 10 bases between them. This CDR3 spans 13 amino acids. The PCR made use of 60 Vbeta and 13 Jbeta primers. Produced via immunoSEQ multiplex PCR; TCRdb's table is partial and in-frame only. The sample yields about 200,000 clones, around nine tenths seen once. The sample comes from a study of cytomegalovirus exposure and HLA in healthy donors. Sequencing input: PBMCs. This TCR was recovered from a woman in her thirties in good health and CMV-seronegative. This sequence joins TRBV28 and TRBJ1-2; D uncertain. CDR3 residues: CASSLSSGDGYTF. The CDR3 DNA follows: TGTGCCAGCAGTTTAAGTTCTGGAGATGGCTACACCTTC.